Following are 23 T cell receptor beta chains from one sample sequenced in a study of shared clonotypes between healthy human individuals. Repertoires were generated with immunoSEQ multiplex PCR, while TCRdb's copy carries only in-frame clones and drops some. Seen here are 530,000 or so clones, 60% to 80% observed once, and the top ten hold roughly an eighth. The sample consisted of PBMCs. These receptors came from a woman between 40 and 50 years old in good health. Some clones in this sample may be carry-over from other donors' samples.

This clone came up once. The rearrangement links TRBV4-3 to TRBJ1-2, with D possibly TRBD1 on 6 matching bases. Trimming stripped 4 bases from V and 7 bases from J, with 22 bases between. The CDR3 covers 16 residues. CDR1 LGHNA and CDR2 YSLEER come from the germline V gene. CDR3 DNA sequence: TGCGCCAGCAGCCTAAACACCGGGACACTATTAGGTGGCTACACCTTC. Amino acid sequence: CASSLNTGTLLGGYTF.

The V call is TRBV14, the J call TRBJ2-7; D tentatively fits TRBD1 or TRBD2 (6 bases each). V was pared by 0 bases and J by 5 bases, with 14 bases between. The V gene's germline CDR1 is SGHDN and CDR2 FVKESK. The CDR3 contains 15 residues. The CDR3 reads CASSQDWGAGNEQYF. Here the CDR3 DNA reads TGTGCCAGCAGCCAAGATTGGGGGGCGGGCAACGAGCAGTACTTC.

This chain joins TRBV5-5 and TRBJ1-2; TRBD1 is a possible D gene (5 bases). Trimming shortened V by 9 bases and J by 2 bases, and 17 bases separated the two germline ends. This CDR3 has 14 residues. Per germline, CDR1 SGHKS and CDR2 YYEKEE (reference sequence). The CDR3 spells CATKYSGGNYGYTF. As DNA, the CDR3 is TGTGCCACCAAATACTCGGGGGGAAACTATGGCTACACCTTC.

The V gene is TRBV10-3, the J gene TRBJ1-2, with D maybe TRBD1 (6 bases). V lost 8 bases and J 8 bases, leaving 15 bases between the germline ends. The V gene's germline CDR1 is ENHRY and CDR2 SYGVKD. This CDR3 spans 12 amino acids. CDR3 in amino acids: CAIPGGGLGYTF. The CDR3, as DNA: TGTGCCATCCCGGGGGGGGGCTTGGGCTACACCTTC.

This rearrangement joins TRBV5-4 to TRBJ2-2; 9 nucleotides match TRBD2. There are 16 residues in the CDR3. Germline assignment: CDR1 SGHNT and CDR2 YYREEE (reference sequence). J gave up 4 bases and V 4 bases, and 8 bases lay outside the gene matches. CDR3 residues: CASSPTSAGGTGELFF. Written as DNA, the CDR3 is TGTGCCAGCAGCCCGACCTCAGCGGGAGGCACCGGGGAGCTGTTTTTT.

J is TRBJ2-1 and V is TRBV7-9; perhaps TRBD1 as D (6 bases). The length of the CDR3 is 12 residues. Germline loops: CDR1 SEHNR, CDR2 FQNEAQ (reference sequence). Trimming stripped 5 bases from V and 8 bases from J, with 10 bases between. The CDR3 DNA reads as TGTGCCAGCAGCGGAGCAGGGGATGAGCAGTTCTTC. It yields the protein CASSGAGDEQFF. Complete variable domain (other parts from reference TRBV7-9 and TRBJ2-1): DTGVSQNPRHKITKRGQNVTFRCDPISEHNRLYWYRQTLGQGPEFLTYFQNEAQLEKSRLLSDRFSAERPKGSFSTLEIQRTEQGDSAMYLCASSGAGDEQFFGPGTRLTVL.

V gene TRBV29-1 combines with J gene TRBJ1-1, with a possible D match to TRBD1 (5 bases). CDR3 length: 13 amino acids. Germline V gene lookup returns CDR1 SQVTM and CDR2 ANQGSEA. V lost 6 bases and J lost 0, with 11 bases in between. DNA of the CDR3: TGCAGCGTCCCGGGACTGATGAACACTGAAGCTTTCTTT. It codes for CSVPGLMNTEAFF.

This chain uses TRBV7-9 with TRBJ1-2, with D hard to call. V lost 3 bases, J lost 3 bases, and 11 bases lay in between. Germline CDR1 SEHNR, CDR2 FQNEAQ (reference sequence). The CDR3 length is 14 residues. As DNA, the CDR3 is TGTGCCAGCAGCTTTCCCCCGACGGACTATGGCTACACCTTC. Its translation is CASSFPPTDYGYTF.

This clone was counted a single time. CDR3 sequence (DNA): TGTGCCAGCAGCGTAGACGGGGCGTTACCTGGAAACACCATATATTTT. Translation: CASSVDGALPGNTIYF. The rearrangement links TRBV9 to TRBJ1-3, with a weak D call TRBD1 (5 bases). Germline lookup yields CDR1 SGDLS and CDR2 YYNGEE. This CDR3 spans 16 amino acids. V was shortened by 0 bases and J by 2 bases, with 12 bases between the two germline ends.

The chain joins TRBV18 to TRBJ1-1, with TRBD1 as a possible D gene (5 bases). Germline V gene data show CDR1 as KGHSH and CDR2 as LQKENI. The CDR3 runs 12 residues. V was clipped by 6 bases and J by 5 bases, with 10 bases between them. This CDR3 is CASSRDQTEAFF. CDR3 DNA sequence: TGTGCCAGCTCTCGGGACCAAACTGAAGCTTTCTTT.

The V call is TRBV2, the J call TRBJ2-2; possible D gene TRBD2, 6 bases. Trimming took off 7 bases at V and 1 base at J, with 13 bases between the two ends. Germline assignment: CDR1 SNHLY and CDR2 FYNNEI. The CDR3 sequence is 15 residues long. For the CDR3, the DNA is TGTGCCAGCAAGGACGGGAGCGGGAACACCGGGGAGCTGTTTTTT. This translates into CASKDGSGNTGELFF.

This chain links TRBV7-3 with TRBJ2-7; 11 bases are a match to TRBD1. CDR3 length equals 15 residues. The junction had 2 bases not matched to a gene; V was cut back by 3 bases and J by 1 base. Germline values: CDR1 SGHTA, CDR2 FQGTGA. The CDR3 nucleotides are TGTGCCAGCAGCTTGGACAGGGGGCCGTCCTACGAGCAGTACTTC. Protein product: CASSLDRGPSYEQYF.

The chain recombines TRBV10-3 with TRBJ2-1; 11 bases align to TRBD1. Germline loops: CDR1 ENHRY, CDR2 SYGVKD. The CDR3 has 15 residues. Germline trimming cut 6 bases from V and 5 bases from J; bases unmatched to any gene: 6. The CDR3 loop reads CAIRTGTGGDNEQFF. The CDR3 DNA is TGTGCCATCAGGACCGGGACAGGGGGGGACAATGAGCAGTTCTTC.

This chain uses TRBV18 with TRBJ2-3; possible D gene TRBD2, 5 bases. Trimming removed 4 bases from V and 2 bases from J, with 13 bases in between. The CDR3 sequence is 15 residues long. Germline CDR1 reads KGHSH; CDR2 reads LQKENI. CDR3 in DNA: TGTGCCAGCTCACATGCTAGCCTTAACACAGATACGCAGTATTTT. Translating it yields CASSHASLNTDTQYF.

The sample holds many counts of this clone. The chain links TRBV10-1 to TRBJ1-1, with D possibly matching TRBD1 (6 bases). Trimming took 6 bases from V and 3 from J, leaving 11 bases between them. Germline values: CDR1 WNHNN, CDR2 SYGVQD (reference sequence). The length of the CDR3 is 13 residues. CDR3 sequence (DNA): TGCGCCAGCAGCGAGGACAGCTACACTGAAGCTTTCTTT. It codes for CASSEDSYTEAFF.

With regard to this clone: Given a much more abundant clone one base away, this may be a read error. Other DNA sequences within the sample encode an identical CDR3. This sequence joins TRBV7-2 and TRBJ2-7; D remains ambiguous. The V end lost 2 bases, the J end lost 3 bases, and 2 bases lay between the germline ends. CDR1 is SGHTA and CDR2 is FQGNSA in the germline V gene. The CDR3 runs 11 residues. CDR3: CASSLNYEQYF. For the CDR3, the DNA is TGTGCCAGCAGCTTAAACTACGAGCAGTACTTC.

The J gene is TRBJ1-2, the V gene TRBV30; D is possibly TRBD1 (5 bases). Germline V gene data show CDR1 as GTSNPN and CDR2 as SVGIG (reference sequence). The CDR3 runs 12 residues. V dropped 8 bases and J dropped 7 bases, with 17 bases sitting between them. Here the CDR3 reads CAQFGGGGGYTF. The CDR3 nucleotides are TGTGCCCAATTCGGGGGGGGTGGTGGCTACACCTTC.

This clone appeared a few times. This sequence joins TRBV30 and TRBJ2-1, with 7 bases that match TRBD2. Unmatched junction bases numbered 1, after V lost 2 bases and J lost 9 bases. Germline V gene sequence: CDR1 GTSNPN, CDR2 SVGIG (reference sequence). The CDR3 contains 11 residues. CDR3 sequence (DNA): TGTGCCTGGAGTTGGGGGGGTGAGCAGTTCTTC. Protein product: CAWSWGGEQFF.

This clone was detected many times. The V gene is TRBV7-9, the J gene TRBJ2-3; 7 bases align to TRBD2. The CDR3 is 16 residues long. CDR1 SEHNR and CDR2 FQNEAQ come from the germline V gene (reference sequence). The J segment lost 4 bases and the V segment lost 5 bases, leaving 12 bases of the junction unmatched. CDR3 loop: CASSTGLDFSADTQYF. The CDR3 DNA reads as TGTGCCAGCAGCACCGGACTAGATTTCTCTGCAGATACGCAGTATTTT. The full variable domain, with the rest looked up from reference TRBV7-9 and TRBJ2-3, is DTGVSQNPRHKITKRGQNVTFRCDPISEHNRLYWYRQTLGQGPEFLTYFQNEAQLEKSRLLSDRFSAERPKGSFSTLEIQRTEQGDSAMYLCASSTGLDFSADTQYFGPGTRLTVL.

The rearrangement links TRBV27 to TRBJ2-1, with TRBD2 as a possible D gene (6 bases). The CDR3 sequence is 12 residues long. Germline CDR1 and CDR2: MNHEY and SMNVEV (reference sequence). Trimming shortened V by 0 bases and J by 14 bases, and 11 bases separated the two germline ends. In DNA form, the CDR3 reads TGTGCCAGCAGTTTATCCCGGGACTTTGAGTTCTTC. This encodes CASSLSRDFEFF.

The genes are TRBV7-9 and TRBJ2-5, with TRBD2 identical over 8 bases. Unmatched junction bases numbered 10, after V lost 3 bases and J lost 4 bases. Germline V gene lookup returns CDR1 SEHNR and CDR2 FQNEAQ (reference sequence). The CDR3 loop spans 16 amino acids. CDR3 DNA sequence: TGTGCCAGCAGCTTGGGAAGCGGGAGTATTTCAGAGACCCAGTACTTC. Encoded protein: CASSLGSGSISETQYF. Supplemented by reference TRBV7-9 and TRBJ2-5, the full variable domain reads DTGVSQNPRHKITKRGQNVTFRCDPISEHNRLYWYRQTLGQGPEFLTYFQNEAQLEKSRLLSDRFSAERPKGSFSTLEIQRTEQGDSAMYLCASSLGSGSISETQYFGPGTRLLVL.

This rearrangement joins TRBV10-3 to TRBJ2-3; tentatively, D is TRBD2 (6 bases). This CDR3 has 18 amino acids. Germline CDR1 reads ENHRY; CDR2 reads SYGVKD. With 3 bases removed from V and 2 bases from J, the gap between germline ends came to 21 bases. CDR3 region: CAISDPPGRTKDTDTQYF. Written as DNA, the CDR3 is TGTGCCATCAGTGACCCTCCTGGGAGGACTAAAGACACAGATACGCAGTATTTT.

A word on this clone: This may be a read error: a much more frequent sequence differs by one nucleotide. The chain combines TRBV6-5 with TRBJ2-7; 9 bases agree with TRBD1. Germline trimming cut 5 bases from V and 2 bases from J; bases unmatched to any gene: 4. CDR3 size: 14 residues. Germline values: CDR1 MNHEY, CDR2 SVGAGI. The DNA for the CDR3 is TGTGCCAGCAGTGCCGGGACAGGGACCTACGAGCAGTACTTC. This encodes CASSAGTGTYEQYF.